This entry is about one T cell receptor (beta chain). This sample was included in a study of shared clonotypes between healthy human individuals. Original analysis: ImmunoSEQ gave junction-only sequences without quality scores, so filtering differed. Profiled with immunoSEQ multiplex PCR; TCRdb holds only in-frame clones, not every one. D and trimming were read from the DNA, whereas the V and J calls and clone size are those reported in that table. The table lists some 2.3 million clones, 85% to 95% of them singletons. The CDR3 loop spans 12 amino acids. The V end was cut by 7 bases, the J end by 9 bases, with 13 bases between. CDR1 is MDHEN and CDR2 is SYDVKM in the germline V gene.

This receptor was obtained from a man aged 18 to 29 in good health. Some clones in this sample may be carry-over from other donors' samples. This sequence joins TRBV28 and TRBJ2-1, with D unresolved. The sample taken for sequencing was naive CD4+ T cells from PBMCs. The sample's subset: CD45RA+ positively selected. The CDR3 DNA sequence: TGTGCCAGCAACCGTAGATTGGGTGAGCAGTTCTTC. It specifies CASNRRLGEQFF.